This entry is about one TCR beta chain. Its specificity is not known. The CDR3 consists of 15 residues. With 5 bases clipped from V and 3 bases from J, the junction kept 9 bases outside the gene matches. In germline, CDR1 is ENHRY, CDR2 SYGVKD. Naive CD8 cells comprised CD45RO-negative, CCR7-positively selected cells, excluding terminally differentiated effector memory CD45RA+ cells. The data belong to a study of shared clonotypes between healthy human individuals. General observations from the study: Memory subsets generally showed lower estimated richness than naive subsets. Tissues were not sampled, only blood, and their repertoires likely differ.

The authors ran the assay at deep level. Authors' data handling: From ImmunoSEQ came sequences covering only the junction and carrying no quality scores, so filtering differed. This table comes from immunoSEQ multiplex PCR, and its TCRdb copy is limited to in-frame clones, with some not included. Clonal size and the V and J genes are those of that table, whereas D and trimming came from the DNA. The sample contains some 1,900,000 clones, about 95% of which appear only once. J is TRBJ2-7 and V is TRBV10-3; 8 nucleotides match TRBD1. Sequencing input: naive CD8+ T cells sorted from blood. The clonotype comes from a young man in good health. The CDR3 sequence: CAISPDRGSGYEQYF. The CDR3 DNA follows: TGTGCCATCAGTCCAGACAGGGGATCCGGCTACGAGCAGTACTTC.